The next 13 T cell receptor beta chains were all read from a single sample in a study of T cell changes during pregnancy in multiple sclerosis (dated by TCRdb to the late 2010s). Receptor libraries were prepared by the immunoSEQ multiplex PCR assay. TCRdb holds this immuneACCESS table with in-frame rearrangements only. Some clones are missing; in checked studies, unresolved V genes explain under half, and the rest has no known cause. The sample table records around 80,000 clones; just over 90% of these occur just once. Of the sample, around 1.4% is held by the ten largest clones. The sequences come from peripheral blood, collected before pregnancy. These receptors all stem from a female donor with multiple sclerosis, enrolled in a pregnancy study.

This chain's CDR3 is CAWKAGIYGYTF. The CDR3 DNA is TGTGCCTGGAAGGCAGGGATCTATGGCTACACCTTC. V gene TRBV30 combines with J gene TRBJ1-2; D is perhaps TRBD1 (5 bases). V shed 4 bases and J shed 4 bases, with 10 bases lying between them. CDR3 length: 12 residues. Germline assignment: CDR1 GTSNPN and CDR2 SVGIG (reference sequence).

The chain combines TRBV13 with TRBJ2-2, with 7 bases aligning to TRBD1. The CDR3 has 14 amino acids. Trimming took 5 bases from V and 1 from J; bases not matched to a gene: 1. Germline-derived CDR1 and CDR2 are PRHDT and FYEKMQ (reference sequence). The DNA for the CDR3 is TGTGCCAGCAGCCGGACAGGGAACACCGGGGAGCTGTTTTTT. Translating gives CASSRTGNTGELFF.

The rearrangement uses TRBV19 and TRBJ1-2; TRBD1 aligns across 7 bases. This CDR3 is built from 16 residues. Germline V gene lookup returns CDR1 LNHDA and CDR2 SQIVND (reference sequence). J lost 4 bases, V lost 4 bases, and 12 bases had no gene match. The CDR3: CASSSSGTATTYGYTF. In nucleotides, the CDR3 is TGTGCCAGTAGTAGCTCCGGGACAGCGACTACCTATGGCTACACCTTC.

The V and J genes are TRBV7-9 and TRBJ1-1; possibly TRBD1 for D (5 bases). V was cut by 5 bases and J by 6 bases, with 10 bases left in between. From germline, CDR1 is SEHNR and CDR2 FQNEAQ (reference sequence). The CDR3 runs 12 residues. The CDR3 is CASSPDSSEAFF. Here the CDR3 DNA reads TGTGCCAGCAGCCCTGACAGTTCTGAAGCTTTCTTT. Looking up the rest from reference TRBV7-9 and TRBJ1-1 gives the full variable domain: DTGVSQNPRHKITKRGQNVTFRCDPISEHNRLYWYRQTLGQGPEFLTYFQNEAQLEKSRLLSDRFSAERPKGSFSTLEIQRTEQGDSAMYLCASSPDSSEAFFGQGTRLTVV.

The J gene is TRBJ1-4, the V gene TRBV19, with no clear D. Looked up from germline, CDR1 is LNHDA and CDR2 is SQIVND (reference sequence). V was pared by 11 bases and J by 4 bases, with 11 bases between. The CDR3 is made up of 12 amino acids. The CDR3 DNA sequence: TGTGCCCCTCTGGCCGTTAATGAAAAACTGTTTTTT. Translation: CAPLAVNEKLFF.

CDR3 loop: CASSLRGGNYNEQFF. CDR3 sequence (DNA): TGTGCCAGCAGCTTACGAGGGGGTAATTACAATGAGCAGTTCTTC. This chain connects TRBV7-2 to TRBJ2-1; perhaps TRBD1 as D (6 bases). V lost 2 bases, J lost 4 bases, and 12 bases lay in between. The CDR3 spans 15 residues. Per germline, CDR1 SGHTA and CDR2 FQGNSA.

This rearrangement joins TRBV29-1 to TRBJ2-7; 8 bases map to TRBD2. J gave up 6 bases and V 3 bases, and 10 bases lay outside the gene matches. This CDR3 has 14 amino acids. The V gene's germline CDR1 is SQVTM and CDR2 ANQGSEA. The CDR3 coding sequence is TGCAGCGTTGAGGGGGAGCGGGGGATTTCCGAGCAGTACTTC. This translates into CSVEGERGISEQYF.

The CDR3 reads CASSVRGSEIYGYTF. As DNA, the CDR3 is TGTGCCAGCAGTGTTAGGGGCAGCGAAATATATGGCTACACCTTC. V gene TRBV6-1 combines with J gene TRBJ1-2, with D tentatively TRBD1 (5 bases). Trimming took 4 bases from V and 5 from J, leaving 17 bases between them. Germline V gene sequence: CDR1 MNHNS, CDR2 SASEGT. CDR3 length: 15 residues.

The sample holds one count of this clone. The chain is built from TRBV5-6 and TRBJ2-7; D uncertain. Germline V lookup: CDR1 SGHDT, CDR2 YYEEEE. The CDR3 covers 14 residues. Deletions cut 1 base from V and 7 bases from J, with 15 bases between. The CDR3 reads CASSLLSGPREQYF. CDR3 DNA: TGTGCCAGCAGCTTGCTTTCTGGGCCTCGTGAGCAGTACTTC. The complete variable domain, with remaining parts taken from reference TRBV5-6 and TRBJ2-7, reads DAGVTQSPTHLIKTRGQQVTLRCSPKSGHDTVSWYQQALGQGPQFIFQYYEEEERQRGNFPDRFSGHQFPNYSSELNVNALLLGDSALYLCASSLLSGPREQYFGPGTRLTVT.

The CDR3 is CASSQGGVQPQHF. Written as DNA, the CDR3 is TGTGCCAGCAGCCAAGGCGGGGTTCAGCCCCAGCATTTT. J is TRBJ1-5 and V is TRBV14; D ambiguous. Trimming removed 1 base from V and 6 bases from J, with 7 bases in between. CDR3 length: 13 residues. The germline V gene encodes CDR1 SGHDN and CDR2 FVKESK. The complete variable domain, with remaining parts taken from reference TRBV14 and TRBJ1-5, reads EAGVTQFPSHSVIEKGQTVTLRCDPISGHDNLYWYRRVMGKEIKFLLHFVKESKQDESGMPNNRFLAERTGGTYSTLKVQPAELEDSGVYFCASSQGGVQPQHFGDGTRLSIL.

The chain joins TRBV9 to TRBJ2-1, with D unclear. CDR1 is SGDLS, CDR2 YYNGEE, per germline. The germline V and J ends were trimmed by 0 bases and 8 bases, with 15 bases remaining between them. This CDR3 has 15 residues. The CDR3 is CASSVVASRNHEQFF. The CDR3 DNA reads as TGTGCCAGCAGCGTAGTGGCTAGTAGGAACCATGAGCAGTTCTTC.

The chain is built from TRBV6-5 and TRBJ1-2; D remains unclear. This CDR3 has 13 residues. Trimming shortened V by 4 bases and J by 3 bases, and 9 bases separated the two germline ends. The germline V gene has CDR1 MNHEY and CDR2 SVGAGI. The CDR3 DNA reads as TGTGCCAGCAGTTTCGCGGAGGACTATGGCTACACCTTC. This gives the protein CASSFAEDYGYTF.

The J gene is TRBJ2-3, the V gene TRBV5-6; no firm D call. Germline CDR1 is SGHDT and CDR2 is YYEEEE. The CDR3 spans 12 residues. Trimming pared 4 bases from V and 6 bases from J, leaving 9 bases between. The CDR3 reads CASSIGEDTQYF. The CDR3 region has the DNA TGTGCCAGCAGCATCGGTGAGGATACGCAGTATTTT.